The 27 T cell receptor beta chains below were found in one sample sequenced in a study of blood T cells in healthy people across ages. Through a sample-barcoded 5' primer and a J-beta primer mix, a second PCR was run for about 6 to 11 cycles. TCRdb independently ran MiXCR on the 5' RACE reads; one entry per CDR3 protein. The data contain about 780,000 distinct CDR3 sequences, about 45% of them singletons. Material: blood. The source of these receptors is an elderly man in good health.

The chain couples TRBV20-1 to TRBJ2-5; the match to TRBD1 covers 7 bases. Germline V CDR1 and CDR2: DFQATT, SNEGSKA (reference sequence). This CDR3 spans 14 amino acids. V gave up 5 bases and J gave up 2 bases; unmatched junction bases: 8. The CDR3: CSASRMGQQETQYF. CDR3 bases: TGCAGTGCTTCACGGATGGGACAGCAAGAGACCCAGTACTTC.

V usage is TRBV29-1 and J usage is TRBJ2-4; the D call may be TRBD1 or TRBD2 (5 bases each). The CDR3 runs 13 residues. Trimming took off 6 bases at V and 3 bases at J, with 12 bases between the two ends. Germline values: CDR1 SQVTM, CDR2 ANQGSEA. CDR3 DNA: TGCAGCGTAAGAGGGGTCGGCAAAAACATTCAGTACTTC. Its protein is CSVRGVGKNIQYF.

This clonotype came up once. The chain uses TRBV27 and TRBJ2-3, with 13 bases fitting TRBD2. The germline CDR1 and CDR2 sequences are MNHEY and SMNVEV (reference sequence). CDR3 size: 17 residues. V shed 3 bases and J 7 bases; nucleotides not matched to a gene: 10. In DNA, the CDR3 is TGTGCCAGCAGTTTCGGACTAGCGGGGGACCACTCGAATACGCAGTATTTT. Its protein product is CASSFGLAGDHSNTQYF.

The CDR3 DNA sequence: TGCAGTGCTAGAGTTAGCGGGGTGTTATCTAGCACAGATACGCAGTATTTT. It is translated as CSARVSGVLSSTDTQYF. The chain has TRBV20-1 and TRBJ2-3; TRBD2 matches at 8 bases. Looked up from germline, CDR1 is DFQATT and CDR2 is SNEGSKA (reference sequence). The J segment lost 0 bases and the V segment lost 1 base, leaving 9 bases of the junction unmatched. The CDR3 is 17 amino acids.

The rearrangement joins TRBV28 to TRBJ2-1; D gene ambiguous. This CDR3 region has 15 residues. In germline, CDR1 is MDHEN, CDR2 SYDVKM. V shed 5 bases and J shed 5 bases, with 16 bases lying between them. The CDR3 loop is CASSQTPTSHNEQFF. In DNA form, the CDR3 reads TGTGCCAGCAGTCAGACCCCAACCTCTCACAATGAGCAGTTCTTC. The entire variable domain, with the rest obtained from reference TRBV28 and TRBJ2-1, is as follows: DVKVTQSSRYLVKRTGEKVFLECVQDMDHENMFWYRQDPGLGLRLIYFSYDVKMKEKGDIPEGYSVSREKKERFSLILESASTNQTSMYLCASSQTPTSHNEQFFGPGTRLTVL.

The rearrangement joins TRBV7-8 to TRBJ2-5; D is perhaps TRBD1 (5 bases). The DNA end lines up better with TRBJ2-7; the J call may be wrong. Germline V gene sequence: CDR1 SGHVS, CDR2 FQNEAQ. This CDR3 spans 13 amino acids. The CDR3 loop reads CASRHEQVREQYF. In DNA, the CDR3 is TGTGCCAGCAGACACGAACAGGTCCGCGAGCAGTACTTC.

A few counts support this clonotype. This sequence joins TRBV28 and TRBJ2-3, with D uncertain. The CDR3 length is 15 residues. The germline CDR1 and CDR2 sequences are MDHEN and SYDVKM. V was clipped by 2 bases and J by 1 base, with 10 bases between them. The CDR3 protein is CASSLAAKRTDTQYF. The CDR3 DNA reads as TGTGCCAGCAGTTTAGCGGCCAAGCGCACAGATACGCAGTATTTT.

This sequence joins TRBV20-1 and TRBJ2-7, with 8 bases aligning to TRBD2. The CDR3 is 15 amino acids. The V segment lost 6 bases and the J segment 3 bases; nucleotides outside the gene matches: 13. Germline values: CDR1 DFQATT, CDR2 SNEGSKA (reference sequence). The CDR3 protein is CSAERRIAGFYEQYF. CDR3 bases: TGCAGTGCCGAACGTAGGATAGCGGGGTTCTACGAGCAGTACTTC.

In this sample, this clonotype turned up many times. The rearrangement links TRBV12-3 or TRBV12-4 to TRBJ1-2; a weak D match, TRBD1 (5 bases). Trimming cost V 5 bases and J 7 bases, with 11 bases left between them. The CDR3 has 12 amino acids. The CDR3, as DNA: TGTGCCAGCAGTGTCCGGGACCTTGGCTACACCTTC. Translated, it gives CASSVRDLGYTF.

The CDR3 spells CAITAQFNQPQHF. The CDR3 coding sequence is TGTGCCATCACCGCCCAATTTAATCAGCCCCAGCATTTT. The chain employs TRBV10-3 and TRBJ1-5; D gene unclear. The V and J ends lost 7 bases and 4 bases respectively, with 11 bases between them. Germline V gene data show CDR1 as ENHRY and CDR2 as SYGVKD. CDR3 length equals 13 residues.

V is TRBV29-1 and J is TRBJ2-5, with D possibly being TRBD1 (5 bases). CDR1 and CDR2 (germline): SQVTM, ANQGSEA. V shed 4 bases and J shed 3 bases, with 9 bases lying between them. The CDR3 consists of 12 residues. The CDR3 DNA follows: TGCAGCGTTGGCTCCAGGGAAGAGACCCAGTACTTC. It encodes CSVGSREETQYF.

The rearrangement links TRBV29-1 to TRBJ2-4; the D call may be TRBD1 or TRBD2 (6 bases each). The assigned J gene may be wrong: the sequence end matches TRBJ2-7 better. This CDR3 comprises 13 residues. CDR1 and CDR2 (germline): SQVTM, ANQGSEA. As DNA, the CDR3 is TGCAGCGTTGAAGGACAGGCGGGATACGAGCAGTACTTC. Protein: CSVEGQAGYEQYF.

This chain links TRBV30 with TRBJ1-1; no clear D gene. Germline V CDR1 and CDR2: GTSNPN, SVGIG (reference sequence). V was pared by 3 bases and J by 1 base, with 6 bases between. The CDR3 consists of 12 residues. The chain's CDR3 is CAWSLGNTEAFF. For the CDR3, the DNA is TGTGCCTGGAGCCTGGGGAACACTGAAGCTTTCTTT.

V usage is TRBV7-8 and J usage is TRBJ2-3, with a weak D call TRBD2 (5 bases). V lost 5 bases, J lost 11 bases, and 17 bases lay in between. The CDR3 has 13 residues. Looked up from germline, CDR1 is SGHVS and CDR2 is FQNEAQ. The CDR3 DNA is TGTGCCAGCAGCCCCGGGGTCCGTGTGGGGCAGTATTTT. The encoded protein is CASSPGVRVGQYF.

Notes on this clonotype: Mismatch with germline at one junction end may stem from a read error. The chain is built from TRBV29-1 and TRBJ2-3; 8 nucleotides match TRBD2. CDR1 SQVTM and CDR2 ANQGSEA come from the germline V gene. This CDR3 is built from 14 residues. This CDR3 is CGVGTRTGVDTQYF. As DNA, the CDR3 is TGCGGCGTTGGGACTAGAACTGGGGTGGATACGCAGTATTTT.

This chain connects TRBV20-1 to TRBJ2-1; perhaps TRBD2 as D (6 bases). Per germline, CDR1 DFQATT and CDR2 SNEGSKA (reference sequence). Trimming took off 0 bases at V and 6 bases at J, with 15 bases between the two ends. This CDR3 is 15 amino acids long. CDR3 nucleotides: TGCAGTGCTAGAGATGGCGGGGTTGGGGGCAATGAGCAGTTCTTC. This gives the protein CSARDGGVGGNEQFF.

This clonotype was picked up a small number of times. The chain joins TRBV15 to TRBJ2-1, with a weak D call TRBD1 (5 bases). CDR3 length: 15 residues. Germline lookup yields CDR1 LNHNV and CDR2 YYDKDF (reference sequence). Trimming removed 0 bases at V and 1 base at J, with 7 bases between. In nucleotides, the CDR3 is TGTGCCACCAGCAGAGATCAGGGATCCTACAATGAGCAGTTCTTC. It specifies CATSRDQGSYNEQFF. Complete variable domain (other parts from reference TRBV15 and TRBJ2-1): DAMVIQNPRYQVTQFGKPVTLSCSQTLNHNVMYWYQQKSSQAPKLLFHYYDKDFNNEADTPDNFQSRRPNTSFCFLDIRSPGLGDTAMYLCATSRDQGSYNEQFFGPGTRLTVL.

Regarding this clonotype: A much larger clone lies one base from this, so it may be a read error. The CDR3 DNA sequence: TGTGCCAACAGGCCTAGAGCGGTAGCCAAAAACATTCAGTACTTC. Its translation: CANRPRAVAKNIQYF. The chain joins TRBV12-3 or TRBV12-4 to TRBJ2-4; D is tentatively TRBD1 or TRBD2 (5 bases each). The CDR3 runs to 15 residues. V lost 10 bases, J lost 0 bases, and 16 bases lay in between.

The chain is built from TRBV29-1 and TRBJ2-7; 9 bases agree with TRBD2. CDR1 SQVTM and CDR2 ANQGSEA come from the germline V gene. Trimming cost V 4 bases and J 7 bases; bases outside gene matches: 14. The CDR3 runs 15 residues. CDR3 DNA: TGCAGCGTTGCTAGCGGGGATCAATTTTACAATGAGCAGTACTTC. It encodes CSVASGDQFYNEQYF.

The chain employs TRBV19 and TRBJ2-7, with TRBD1 matching over 10 bases. Gene TRBJ2-5 matches the end of the DNA better, so the J call may be wrong. The germline CDR1 and CDR2 sequences are LNHDA and SQIVND (reference sequence). The CDR3 runs 14 residues. CDR3 sequence reads: CASSLTGGGKTQYF. The CDR3 nucleotides read TGTGCCAGTAGTCTGACAGGGGGCGGCAAGACCCAGTACTTC.

This clonotype was seen ten or more times. J is TRBJ2-1 and V is TRBV25-1; D unclear. V was pared by 3 bases and J by 5 bases, with 14 bases between. The CDR3 runs to 15 residues. CDR1 is MGHDK, CDR2 SYGVNS, per germline. CDR3 sequence reads: CASSEPPGRNNEQFF. The DNA for the CDR3 is TGTGCCAGCAGTGAGCCCCCAGGCAGGAACAATGAGCAGTTCTTC.

J is TRBJ2-4 and V is TRBV19, with 11 bases that match TRBD2. The CDR3 is made up of 17 amino acids. J was trimmed by 8 bases and V by 5 bases; bases with no gene match: 14. Per the germline V gene, CDR1 is LNHDA and CDR2 is SQIVND (reference sequence). The CDR3: CASSRNSGRARSYIQYF. The CDR3 DNA follows: TGTGCCAGTAGTCGGAATAGCGGGAGGGCCCGATCGTACATTCAGTACTTC.

This clonotype has a handful of counts. The V call is TRBV7-2, the J call TRBJ2-5; 8 nucleotides agree with TRBD2. Germline V gene data show CDR1 as SGHTA and CDR2 as FQGNSA. V dropped 5 bases and J dropped 0; count of bases not matched to a gene: 11. The length of the CDR3 is 17 residues. CDR3 protein: CASSPRRLALNQETQYF. DNA for the CDR3: TGTGCCAGCAGCCCAAGGAGACTAGCGCTAAACCAAGAGACCCAGTACTTC.

The V gene is TRBV5-1, the J gene TRBJ1-1, with no clear D. The CDR3 consists of 15 residues. Germline CDR1 reads SGHRS; CDR2 reads YFSETQ. V was shortened by 0 bases and J by 4 bases, with 13 bases between the two germline ends. For the CDR3, the DNA is TGCGCCAGCAGCTTGGGGCAATCAGTTGGCACTGAAGCTTTCTTT. Residues: CASSLGQSVGTEAFF.

The chain carries TRBV29-1 and TRBJ2-5, with TRBD1 matching 7 bases. The J call is uncertain, as TRBJ2-7 better fits the DNA end. Looked up from germline, CDR1 is SQVTM and CDR2 is ANQGSEA. The CDR3 contains 15 residues. In DNA, the CDR3 is TGCAGCGTTGGGTCAAAACCGGGACAGCGCTACGAGCAGTACTTC. It specifies CSVGSKPGQRYEQYF.

This chain connects TRBV5-1 to TRBJ2-1; the match to TRBD1 covers 9 bases. Germline trimming cut 4 bases from V and 7 bases from J; bases unmatched to any gene: 9. Germline CDR1 reads SGHRS; CDR2 reads YFSETQ. The CDR3 covers 15 residues. CDR3 coding DNA: TGCGCCAGCAGCCAGGGACAGGGTTCTACGAATGAGCAGTTCTTC. This gives the protein CASSQGQGSTNEQFF.

The chain is built from TRBV28 and TRBJ2-7; unclear D gene. The V gene lost 6 bases and the J gene lost 4 bases, with 7 bases spanning the gap. The CDR3 covers 11 residues. The germline V gene encodes CDR1 MDHEN and CDR2 SYDVKM. CDR3 nucleotides: TGTGCCAGCAGAGTAGATTACGAGCAGTACTTC. This translates into CASRVDYEQYF.